A selection of T cell receptor beta chains follows, all from one sample in a study of OX40 agonist ivuxolimab in advanced cancers. Generated by immunoSEQ multiplex PCR, the TCRdb table keeps only in-frame clones and is missing some. The sample gives approximately 28,000 clones, approximately 87% of which show up once; 20% to 30% is in the top ten. Source: CD4+ or CD8+ T cells sorted from blood, taken in a trial of the OX40 agonist ivuxolimab. The receptors were gathered from an adult with an advanced solid tumor such as melanoma, head and neck, liver or kidney cancer. The CDR3 runs from the conserved cysteine through the conserved F or W. The D gene is left open where the match is weak. Some rows mark clone size as missing; the rest say once, few, many or name a class of expanded clone.

d_call j_call v_call clone_size cdr3_nt cdr3_aa
NA TRBJ1-1 TRBV5-1 NA TGCGCCAGCAGCTTGAATTCCAACACTGAAGCTTTCTTT CASSLNSNTEAFF
NA TRBJ2-1 TRBV29-1 NA TGCAGCGTTGGGGGGAATGAGCAGTTCTTC CSVGGNEQFF
NA TRBJ2-7 TRBV7-2 NA TGTGCCAGCAGCTTAGCCGGACAGTACTCCTACGAGCAGTACTTC CASSLAGQYSYEQYF
TRBD2 TRBJ2-5 TRBV4-1 once TGCGCCAGCAGCCACCCCGGGAGGGCTCTCGAGACCCAGTACTTC CASSHPGRALETQYF
NA TRBJ1-2 TRBV5-4 NA TGTGCCAGCAGCTTGGTATCAGGGGAAGGAGGCTACACCTTC CASSLVSGEGGYTF
TRBD1 TRBJ2-4 TRBV5-4 NA TGTGCCAGCAGCTTGGAGGGGGCGCGGAGCAACATTCAGTACTTC CASSLEGARSNIQYF
TRBD1 TRBJ2-3 TRBV5-6 NA TGTGCCAGCAGCGCAGGACAGGGGTGGTCAGATACGCAGTATTTT CASSAGQGWSDTQYF
NA TRBJ2-7 TRBV5-1 NA TGCGCCAGCCTGGACCCGGGTCGTGGCGAGCAGTACTTC CASLDPGRGEQYF
NA TRBJ2-6 TRBV2 NA TGTGCCTCTTCTCTGCTCGCCAACGTCCTGACTTTC CASSLLANVLTF
NA TRBJ1-2 TRBV7-2 NA TGTGCCAGCAGCTTAGGCCAGACAACGAACTATGGCTACACCTTC CASSLGQTTNYGYTF
TRBD1 TRBJ2-2 TRBV5-1 NA TGCGCCAGCTACCCCAAGACAGGGACGACCGGGGAGCTGTTTTTT CASYPKTGTTGELFF
TRBD2 TRBJ2-5 TRBV15 NA TGTGCCACCGGGGCCAGCCGGGAGGGAAAGACCCAGTACTTC CATGASREGKTQYF
NA TRBJ2-5 TRBV5-1 NA TGCGCCAGCAGAGGGACCGAGACCCAGTACTTC CASRGTETQYF
NA TRBJ2-1 TRBV4-2 NA TGTGCCAGCAGTAAGGAGCGGACCCTCTCCTACAATGAGCAGTTCTTC CASSKERTLSYNEQFF
NA TRBJ1-4 TRBV19 NA TGTGCCAGTAGTCGGGGTGAATCTAATGAAAAACTGTTTTTT CASSRGESNEKLFF
TRBD1 TRBJ2-1 TRBV5-1 NA TGCGCCAGCAGCCCTATTTACGGGACAGGGCCCTACAATGAGCAGTTCTTC CASSPIYGTGPYNEQFF
NA TRBJ2-6 TRBV5-1 NA TGCGCCAGCAGTATTTGGGTCTCTGGGGCCAACGTCCTGACTTTC CASSIWVSGANVLTF
NA TRBJ2-3 TRBV11-3 NA TGTGCCAGCAGCAGGGACTTCACAGATACGCAGTATTTT CASSRDFTDTQYF
NA TRBJ2-7 TRBV5-1 NA TGCGCCAGCAGCACGCCGACGGATACCTACGAGCAGTACTTC CASSTPTDTYEQYF
NA TRBJ1-5 TRBV6-6 NA TGTGCCAGCAGGAAAGGGGACGGGTATCAGCCCCAGCATTTT CASRKGDGYQPQHF